Below, 16 T cell receptor beta chains from the same sample are listed, as sequenced in a study of blood T cell repertoires in COVID-19. Assay: immunoSEQ multiplex PCR; the TCRdb copy retains only in-frame clones and omits some. Of 250,000 to 300,000 clones in the sample, roughly 80% were seen once. Sequencing used PBMCs or T cells enriched from blood (not recorded which). The receptor set was obtained from a man in his forties who had been exposed to COVID-19.

The chain employs TRBV19 and TRBJ2-6; TRBD1 matches 8 bases. CDR1 LNHDA and CDR2 SQIVND come from the germline V gene (reference sequence). CDR3 length equals 18 residues. Trimming at V came to 6 bases and at J to 0 bases, leaving 10 bases not matched to a gene. DNA of the CDR3: TGTGCCAGTAGGATCCGGGACAGGCACCGCTCTGGGGCCAACGTCCTGACTTTC. It encodes CASRIRDRHRSGANVLTF. Looking up the rest from reference TRBV19 and TRBJ2-6 gives the full variable domain: DGGITQSPKYLFRKEGQNVTLSCEQNLNHDAMYWYRQDPGQGLRLIYYSQIVNDFQKGDIAEGYSVSREKKESFPLTVTSAQKNPTAFYLCASRIRDRHRSGANVLTFGAGSRLTVL.

This clone appeared a few times. This chain joins TRBV30 and TRBJ1-4; maybe TRBD1 (6 bases). V was cut by 4 bases and J by 5 bases, with 8 bases left in between. This CDR3 is 12 amino acids long. Germline lookup yields CDR1 GTSNPN and CDR2 SVGIG (reference sequence). Written as DNA, the CDR3 is TGTGCCTGGACTCAGGGGAATGAAAAACTGTTTTTT. It codes for CAWTQGNEKLFF.

The chain is built from TRBV3-1 (or the pseudogene TRBV3-2) and TRBJ2-1, with D tentatively TRBD2 (5 bases). V was trimmed by 2 bases and J by 9 bases, leaving 23 bases between them. From germline, CDR1 is LGHDT and CDR2 YNNKEL (reference sequence). The CDR3 length is 17 residues. The CDR3 loop is CASSQRDSGSRSFEQFF. The CDR3 DNA follows: TGTGCCAGCAGCCAACGGGATTCTGGGAGTAGGAGCTTTGAGCAGTTCTTC.

This clone is a singleton in its sample. The chain is built from TRBV10-2 and TRBJ1-1, with 7 bases fitting TRBD1. From germline, CDR1 is WSHSY and CDR2 SAAADI. V shed 4 bases and J 0 bases; nucleotides not matched to a gene: 2. The CDR3 covers 14 residues. The CDR3 DNA sequence: TGCGCCAGCAGTGGGGGACAGCTGAACACTGAAGCTTTCTTT. As protein: CASSGGQLNTEAFF.

This chain connects TRBV3-1 (or the pseudogene TRBV3-2) to TRBJ2-5, with a possible D match to TRBD2 (5 bases). The germline gives CDR1 LGHDT, CDR2 YNNKEL (reference sequence). The CDR3 totals 13 residues. The V and J ends lost 4 bases and 7 bases respectively, with 13 bases between them. DNA for the CDR3: TGTGCCAGCAGCCCCCGGGGTACCCGGACCCAGTACTTC. Its protein is CASSPRGTRTQYF.

This clone was seen a single time. The J gene is TRBJ1-2, the V gene TRBV19; D remains ambiguous. Trimming took off 0 bases at V and 8 bases at J, with 13 bases between the two ends. The CDR3 totals 14 residues. The germline V gene encodes CDR1 LNHDA and CDR2 SQIVND (reference sequence). CDR3 in amino acids: CASSIDRTGQGYTF. CDR3 bases: TGTGCCAGTAGTATAGATCGAACGGGTCAGGGCTACACCTTC.

This chain uses TRBV30 with TRBJ1-2, with 8 bases lining up with TRBD1. The CDR3 covers 13 residues. The germline gives CDR1 GTSNPN, CDR2 SVGIG (reference sequence). The V and J ends lost 3 bases and 7 bases, in that order; junction bases with no gene match: 7. CDR3 sequence reads: CAWRIAGGSGYTF. The CDR3 DNA follows: TGTGCCTGGAGAATCGCAGGGGGCAGTGGCTACACCTTC.

A remark on this clone: Other DNA sequences in the same sample also yield this CDR3. The J gene is TRBJ1-4, the V gene TRBV7-3, with D unresolved. Germline-derived CDR1 and CDR2 are SGHTA and FQGTGA. V was pared by 4 bases and J by 0 bases, with 9 bases between. CDR3 length equals 15 residues. CDR3 residues: CASSSTGATNEKLFF. The CDR3 DNA reads TGTGCCAGCAGCTCGACGGGAGCAACTAATGAAAAACTGTTTTTT. Complete variable domain (other parts from reference TRBV7-3 and TRBJ1-4): GAGVSQTPSNKVTEKGKYVELRCDPISGHTALYWYRQSLGQGPEFLIYFQGTGAADDSGLPNDRFFAVRPEGSVSTLKIQRTERGDSAVYLCASSSTGATNEKLFFGSGTQLSVL.

V is TRBV5-4 and J is TRBJ1-2, with 8 bases identical to TRBD1. The V gene's germline CDR1 is SGHNT and CDR2 YYREEE (reference sequence). Losses at the gene ends were 4 bases for V and 8 bases for J; bases not matched to a gene: 13. The CDR3 extends over 15 amino acids. The chain's CDR3 is CASSLPGGARRGYTF. In DNA form, the CDR3 reads TGTGCCAGCAGCCTCCCAGGGGGCGCCCGGAGGGGCTACACCTTC.

The gene calls are TRBV28 and TRBJ1-5; TRBD1 aligns across 10 bases. The V segment lost 7 bases and the J segment 7 bases; nucleotides outside the gene matches: 10. Germline-derived CDR1 and CDR2 are MDHEN and SYDVKM. The CDR3 spans 15 residues. The CDR3 DNA follows: TGTGCCAGCACCTCACCGGGACAGGGGACCCAGCCCCAGCATTTT. This gives the protein CASTSPGQGTQPQHF. Using reference TRBV28 and TRBJ1-5 for the parts outside the CDR3, the full variable domain is DVKVTQSSRYLVKRTGEKVFLECVQDMDHENMFWYRQDPGLGLRLIYFSYDVKMKEKGDIPEGYSVSREKKERFSLILESASTNQTSMYLCASTSPGQGTQPQHFGDGTRLSIL.

The chain couples TRBV11-2 to TRBJ2-5, with 11 bases identical to TRBD1. This CDR3 is built from 14 residues. Germline V CDR1 and CDR2: SGHAT, FQNNGV. With V trimmed by 5 bases and J by 5 bases, 4 bases remained unmatched. This CDR3 is CASSPWDRGETQYF. The CDR3 DNA reads as TGTGCCAGCAGCCCATGGGACAGGGGGGAGACCCAGTACTTC.

This sequence joins TRBV18 and TRBJ1-5; 10 bases are a match to TRBD1. Germline V gene sequence: CDR1 KGHSH, CDR2 LQKENI. J was trimmed by 2 bases and V by 3 bases; bases with no gene match: 10. The CDR3 runs 18 residues. The CDR3 reads CASSPGTGDGVGNQPQHF. The CDR3 DNA is TGTGCCAGCTCACCCGGGACAGGGGACGGGGTCGGCAATCAGCCCCAGCATTTT.

The genes are TRBV6-1 and TRBJ2-7; TRBD2 matches 8 bases. The germline V gene has CDR1 MNHNS and CDR2 SASEGT. The length of the CDR3 is 15 residues. V lost 1 base, J lost 2 bases, and 4 bases stayed unmatched. The CDR3 region is CASSEGPSGPYEQYF. CDR3 nucleotide sequence: TGTGCCAGCAGTGAAGGTCCTAGCGGGCCCTACGAGCAGTACTTC.

The rearrangement links TRBV11-2 to TRBJ1-1; D remains unclear. CDR3 length: 15 residues. V lost 5 bases and J lost 3, with 16 bases in between. Germline V CDR1 and CDR2: SGHAT, FQNNGV. Here the CDR3 DNA reads TGTGCCAGCAGCCAAGACTCTCGAAGTTACACTGAAGCTTTCTTT. It translates to CASSQDSRSYTEAFF.

The gene calls are TRBV6-6 and TRBJ1-2, with D possibly being TRBD1 (5 bases). CDR1 and CDR2 (germline): MNHNY, SVGAGI (reference sequence). V lost 6 bases and J lost 8, with 13 bases in between. CDR3 length equals 12 residues. CDR3 protein: CASSGGEKGYTF. DNA of the CDR3: TGTGCCAGCAGCGGGGGGGAAAAAGGCTACACCTTC.

This chain uses TRBV7-8 with TRBJ2-1; D gene unclear. The CDR3 has 12 residues. Trimming removed 7 bases at V and 9 bases at J, with 13 bases between. CDR1 SGHVS and CDR2 FQNEAQ come from the germline V gene. CDR3 bases: TGTGCCAGCAACCTCTATTCAGGTGAGCAGTTCTTC. This codes for CASNLYSGEQFF.